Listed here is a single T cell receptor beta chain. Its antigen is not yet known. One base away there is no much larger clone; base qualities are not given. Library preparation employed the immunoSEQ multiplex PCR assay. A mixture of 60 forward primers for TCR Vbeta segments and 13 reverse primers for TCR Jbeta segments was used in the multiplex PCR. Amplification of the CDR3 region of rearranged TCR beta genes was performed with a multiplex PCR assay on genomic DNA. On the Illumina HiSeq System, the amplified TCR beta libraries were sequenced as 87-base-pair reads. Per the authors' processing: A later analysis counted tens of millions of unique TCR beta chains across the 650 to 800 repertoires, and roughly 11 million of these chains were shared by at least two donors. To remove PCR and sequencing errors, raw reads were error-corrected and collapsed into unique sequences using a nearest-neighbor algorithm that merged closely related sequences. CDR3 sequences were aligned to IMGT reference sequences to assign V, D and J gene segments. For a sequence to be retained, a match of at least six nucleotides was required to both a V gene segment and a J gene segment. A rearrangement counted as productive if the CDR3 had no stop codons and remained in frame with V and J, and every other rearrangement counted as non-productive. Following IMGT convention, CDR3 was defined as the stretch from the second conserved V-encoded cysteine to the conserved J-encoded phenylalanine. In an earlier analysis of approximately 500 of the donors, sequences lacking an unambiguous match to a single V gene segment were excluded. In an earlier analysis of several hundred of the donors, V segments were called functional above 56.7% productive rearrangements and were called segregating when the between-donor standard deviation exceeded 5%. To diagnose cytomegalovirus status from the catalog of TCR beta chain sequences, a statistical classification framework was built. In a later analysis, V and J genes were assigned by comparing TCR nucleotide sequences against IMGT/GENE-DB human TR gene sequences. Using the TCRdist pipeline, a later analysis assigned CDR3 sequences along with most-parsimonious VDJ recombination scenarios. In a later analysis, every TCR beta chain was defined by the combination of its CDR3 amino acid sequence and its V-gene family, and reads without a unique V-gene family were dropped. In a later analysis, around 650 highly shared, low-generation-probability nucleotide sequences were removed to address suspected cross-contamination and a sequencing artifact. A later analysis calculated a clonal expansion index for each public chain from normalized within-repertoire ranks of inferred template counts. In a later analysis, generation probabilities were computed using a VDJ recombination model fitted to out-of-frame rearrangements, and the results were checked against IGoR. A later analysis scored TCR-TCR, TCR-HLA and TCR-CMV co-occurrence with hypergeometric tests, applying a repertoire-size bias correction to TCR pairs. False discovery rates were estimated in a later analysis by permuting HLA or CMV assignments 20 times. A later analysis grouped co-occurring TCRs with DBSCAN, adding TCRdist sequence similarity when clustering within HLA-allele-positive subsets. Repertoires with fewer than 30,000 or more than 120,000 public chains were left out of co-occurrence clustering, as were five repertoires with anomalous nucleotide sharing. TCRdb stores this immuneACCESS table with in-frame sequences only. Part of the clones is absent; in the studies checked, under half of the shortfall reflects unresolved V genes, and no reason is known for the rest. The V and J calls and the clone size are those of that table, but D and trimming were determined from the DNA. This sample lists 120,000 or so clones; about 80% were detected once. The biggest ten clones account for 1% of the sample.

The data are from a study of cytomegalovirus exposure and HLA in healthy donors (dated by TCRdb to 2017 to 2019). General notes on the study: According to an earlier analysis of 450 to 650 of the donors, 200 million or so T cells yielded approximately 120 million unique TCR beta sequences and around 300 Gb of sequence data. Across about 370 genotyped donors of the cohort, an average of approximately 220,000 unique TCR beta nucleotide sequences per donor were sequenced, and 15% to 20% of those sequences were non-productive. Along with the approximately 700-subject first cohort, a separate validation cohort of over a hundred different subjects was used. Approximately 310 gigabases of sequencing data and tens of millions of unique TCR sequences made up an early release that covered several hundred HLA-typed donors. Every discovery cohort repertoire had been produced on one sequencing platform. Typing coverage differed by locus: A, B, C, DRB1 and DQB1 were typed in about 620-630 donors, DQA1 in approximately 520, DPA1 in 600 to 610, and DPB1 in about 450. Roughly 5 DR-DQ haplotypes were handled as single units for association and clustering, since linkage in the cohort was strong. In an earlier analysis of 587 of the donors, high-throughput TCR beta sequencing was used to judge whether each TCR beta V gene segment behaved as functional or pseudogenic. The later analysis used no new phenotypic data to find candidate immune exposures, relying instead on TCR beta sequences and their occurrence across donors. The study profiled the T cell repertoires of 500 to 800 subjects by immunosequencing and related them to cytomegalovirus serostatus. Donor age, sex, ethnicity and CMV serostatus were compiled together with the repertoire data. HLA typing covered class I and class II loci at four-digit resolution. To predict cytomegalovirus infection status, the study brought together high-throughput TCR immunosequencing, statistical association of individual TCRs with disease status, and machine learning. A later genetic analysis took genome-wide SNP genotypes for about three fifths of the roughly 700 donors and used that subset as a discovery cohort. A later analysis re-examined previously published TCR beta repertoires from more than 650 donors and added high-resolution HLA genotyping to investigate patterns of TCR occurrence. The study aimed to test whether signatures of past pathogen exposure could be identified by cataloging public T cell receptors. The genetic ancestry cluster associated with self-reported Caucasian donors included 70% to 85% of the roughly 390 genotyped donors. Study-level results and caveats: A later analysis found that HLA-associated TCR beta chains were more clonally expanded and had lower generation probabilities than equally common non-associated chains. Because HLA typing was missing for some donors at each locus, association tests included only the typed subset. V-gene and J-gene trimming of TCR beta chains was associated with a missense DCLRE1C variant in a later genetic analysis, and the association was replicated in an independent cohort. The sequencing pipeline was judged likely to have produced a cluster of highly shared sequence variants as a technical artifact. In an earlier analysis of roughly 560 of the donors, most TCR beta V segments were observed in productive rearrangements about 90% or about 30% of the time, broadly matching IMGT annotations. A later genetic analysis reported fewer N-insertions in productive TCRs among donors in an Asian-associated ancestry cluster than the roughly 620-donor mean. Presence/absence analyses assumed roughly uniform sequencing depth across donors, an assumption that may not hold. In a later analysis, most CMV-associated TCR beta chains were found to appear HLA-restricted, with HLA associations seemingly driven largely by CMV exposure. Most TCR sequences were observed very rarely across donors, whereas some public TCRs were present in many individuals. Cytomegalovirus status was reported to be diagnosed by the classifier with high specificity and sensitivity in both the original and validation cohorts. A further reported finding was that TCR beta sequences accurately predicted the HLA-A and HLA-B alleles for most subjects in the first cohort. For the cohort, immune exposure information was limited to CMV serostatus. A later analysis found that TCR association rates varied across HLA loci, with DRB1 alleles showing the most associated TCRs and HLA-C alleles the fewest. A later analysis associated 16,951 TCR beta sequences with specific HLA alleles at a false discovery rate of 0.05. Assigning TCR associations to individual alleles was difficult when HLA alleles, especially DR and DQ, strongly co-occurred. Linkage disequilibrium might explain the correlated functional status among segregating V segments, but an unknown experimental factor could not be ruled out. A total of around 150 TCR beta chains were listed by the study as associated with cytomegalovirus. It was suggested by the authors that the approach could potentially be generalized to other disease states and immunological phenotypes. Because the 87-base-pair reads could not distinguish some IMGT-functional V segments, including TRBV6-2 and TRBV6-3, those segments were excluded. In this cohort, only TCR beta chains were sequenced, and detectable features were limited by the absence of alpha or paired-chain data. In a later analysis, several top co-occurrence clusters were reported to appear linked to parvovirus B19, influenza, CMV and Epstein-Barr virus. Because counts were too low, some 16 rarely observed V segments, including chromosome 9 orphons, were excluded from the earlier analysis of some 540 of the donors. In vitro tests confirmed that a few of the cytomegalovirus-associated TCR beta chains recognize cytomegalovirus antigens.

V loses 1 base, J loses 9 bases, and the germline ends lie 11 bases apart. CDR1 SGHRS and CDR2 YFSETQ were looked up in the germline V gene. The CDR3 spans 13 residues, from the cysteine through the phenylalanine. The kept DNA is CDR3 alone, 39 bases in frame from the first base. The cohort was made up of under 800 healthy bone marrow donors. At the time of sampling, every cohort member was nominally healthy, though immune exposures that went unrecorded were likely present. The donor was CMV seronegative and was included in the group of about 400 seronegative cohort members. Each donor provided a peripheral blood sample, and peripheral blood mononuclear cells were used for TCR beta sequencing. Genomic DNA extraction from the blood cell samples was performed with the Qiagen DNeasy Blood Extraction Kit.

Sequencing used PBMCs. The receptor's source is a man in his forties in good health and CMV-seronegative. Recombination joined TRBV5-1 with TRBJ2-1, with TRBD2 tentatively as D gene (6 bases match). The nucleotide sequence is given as TGCGCCAGCAGCTTGTTACTAGCAGGTGAGCAGTTCTTC. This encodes CASSLLLAGEQFF.